Shown below are 26 T cell receptor beta chains from a single sample sequenced in a study of OX40 agonist ivuxolimab in advanced cancers. The method was immunoSEQ multiplex PCR; TCRdb's version includes in-frame clones alone and lacks a portion of them. This sample yields 13,000 to 15,000 clones, of which 76% are seen a single time; about 15% belongs to the top ten. The sample here was CD4+ or CD8+ T cells sorted from blood, taken in a trial of the OX40 agonist ivuxolimab. These receptors were collected from an adult with an advanced solid tumor such as melanoma, head and neck, liver or kidney cancer.

This rearrangement joins TRBV6-5 to TRBJ1-1; D is uncertain. The CDR3 has 14 residues. Germline values: CDR1 MNHEY, CDR2 SVGAGI. V dropped 2 bases and J dropped 4 bases, with 11 bases sitting between them. The CDR3 loop reads CASSYGGDLTEAFF. CDR3 DNA sequence: TGTGCCAGCAGTTACGGCGGGGATCTCACTGAAGCTTTCTTT.

The chain links TRBV10-2 to TRBJ1-6; the match to TRBD1 covers 8 bases. The CDR3 consists of 16 residues. Germline-derived CDR1 and CDR2 are WSHSY and SAAADI. V shed 5 bases and J 5 bases; nucleotides not matched to a gene: 8. CDR3 nucleotides: TGCGCCAGCAGTAATGCGGGACAGGTTAATAATTCACCCCTCCACTTT. As protein: CASSNAGQVNNSPLHF.

This chain links TRBV6-1 with TRBJ1-4; 8 bases are a match to TRBD1. Germline loops: CDR1 MNHNS, CDR2 SASEGT. CDR3 length: 15 residues. Trimming cost V 4 bases and J 7 bases; bases outside gene matches: 8. CDR3 nucleotide sequence: TGTGCCAGCAGTGCACAGGGGGTGGGGGGTGAAAAACTGTTTTTT. This sequence encodes CASSAQGVGGEKLFF.

J is TRBJ1-1 and V is TRBV7-9; perhaps TRBD1 as D (6 bases). The CDR3 sequence is 14 residues long. V was shortened by 3 bases and J by 0 bases, with 8 bases between the two germline ends. Germline CDR1 SEHNR, CDR2 FQNEAQ (reference sequence). This CDR3 is CASSFPGVNTEAFF. The CDR3 DNA reads TGTGCCAGCAGCTTCCCAGGGGTGAACACTGAAGCTTTCTTT.

This chain links TRBV27 with TRBJ2-7; D may be TRBD2 (6 bases). Germline-derived CDR1 and CDR2 are MNHEY and SMNVEV (reference sequence). The germline V and J ends were trimmed by 4 bases and 4 bases, with 14 bases remaining between them. This CDR3 has 14 amino acids. CDR3 coding DNA: TGTGCCAGCAGTTCCTGGGGGGTTGGGTACGAGCAGTACTTC. Translating it yields CASSSWGVGYEQYF.

V is TRBV5-1 and J is TRBJ2-5, with 13 bases lining up with TRBD2. Germline V gives CDR1 SGHRS, CDR2 YFSETQ. V was pared by 0 bases and J by 5 bases, with 7 bases of the junction left unmatched. The CDR3 sequence is 17 residues long. The CDR3 DNA reads as TGCGCCAGCAGCTTGGGACTAGCGGGGGGCGGCTGGGAGACCCAGTACTTC. As protein: CASSLGLAGGGWETQYF. Full variable domain (remainder filled in from reference TRBV5-1 and TRBJ2-5): KAGVTQTPRYLIKTRGQQVTLSCSPISGHRSVSWYQQTPGQGLQFLFEYFSETQRNKGNFPGRFSGRQFSNSRSEMNVSTLELGDSALYLCASSLGLAGGGWETQYFGPGTRLLVL.

V usage is TRBV7-3 and J usage is TRBJ2-1, with D possibly matching TRBD2 (6 bases). Trimming shortened V by 5 bases and J by 12 bases, and 23 bases separated the two germline ends. The CDR3 runs 15 residues. CDR1 and CDR2 from the germline V gene are SGHTA and FQGTGA. The CDR3 bases are TGTGCCAGCAGCCCCAACCCGGGACTGCCTATAGGGCAGTTCTTC. Amino acid sequence: CASSPNPGLPIGQFF.

The rearrangement joins TRBV7-2 to TRBJ1-2; a weak D match, TRBD1 (6 bases). Trimming removed 3 bases from V and 6 bases from J, with 14 bases in between. Germline CDR1 reads SGHTA; CDR2 reads FQGNSA. The CDR3 is 14 amino acids. CDR3 loop: CASSLAAGAHGYTF. In DNA form, the CDR3 reads TGTGCCAGCAGCTTGGCCGCGGGGGCCCATGGCTACACCTTC.

This chain uses TRBV4-1 with TRBJ2-7; no clear D. The germline V and J ends were trimmed by 3 bases and 0 bases, with 3 bases remaining between them. The CDR3 contains 12 residues. Germline V gene sequence: CDR1 MGHRA, CDR2 YSYEKL. The CDR3: CASSQDSYEQYF. CDR3 in DNA: TGCGCCAGCAGCCAGGACTCCTACGAGCAGTACTTC.

This sequence joins TRBV7-9 and TRBJ2-7; 10 bases fit TRBD1. J lost 5 bases, V lost 6 bases, and 7 bases had no gene match. The CDR3 contains 14 residues. Germline lookup yields CDR1 SEHNR and CDR2 FQNEAQ (reference sequence). In nucleotides, the CDR3 is TGTGCCAGCAGTTCAGACAGGGGGCGCCACGAGCAGTACTTC. Its translation is CASSSDRGRHEQYF.

The rearrangement links TRBV7-9 to TRBJ2-1, with TRBD2 matching over 12 bases. Germline V lookup: CDR1 SEHNR, CDR2 FQNEAQ (reference sequence). V trimming: 3 bases; J trimming: 0 bases; junction bases outside the gene matches: 9. CDR3 length: 19 residues. CDR3 residues: CASSFPTSGGSSSYNEQFF. CDR3 DNA: TGTGCCAGCAGCTTCCCGACTAGCGGGGGCTCAAGCTCCTACAATGAGCAGTTCTTC.

The V call is TRBV9, the J call TRBJ2-1, with D perhaps TRBD2 (5 bases). This CDR3 region has 14 residues. With 1 base removed from V and 8 bases from J, the gap between germline ends came to 13 bases. CDR1 and CDR2 (germline): SGDLS, YYNGEE. The DNA of the CDR3 is TGTGCCAGCAGCGTACGTCCCGGGGTCGATGAGCAGTTCTTC. It yields the protein CASSVRPGVDEQFF.

This chain connects TRBV19 to TRBJ1-2, with TRBD1 matching over 8 bases. This CDR3 spans 12 amino acids. V trimming: 8 bases; J trimming: 8 bases; junction bases outside the gene matches: 7. Germline CDR1 is LNHDA and CDR2 is SQIVND (reference sequence). CDR3 amino acids: CASPGGTRGYTF. As DNA, the CDR3 is TGTGCCAGTCCAGGGGGCACAAGGGGCTACACCTTC.

The V and J genes are TRBV6-1 and TRBJ1-5, with unresolved D. CDR1 and CDR2 from the germline V gene are MNHNS and SASEGT. V was pared by 7 bases and J by 2 bases, with 12 bases between. The CDR3 runs 14 residues. CDR3 nucleotide sequence: TGTGCCAGCAAATTGGAGTTCGGCAATCAGCCCCAGCATTTT. It encodes CASKLEFGNQPQHF.

The DNA for the CDR3 is TGTGCCAGCAGCGTAGGTGGGGGGGCGGCTGAGACCCAGTACTTC. Amino acid sequence: CASSVGGGAAETQYF. V gene TRBV9 combines with J gene TRBJ2-5, with D perhaps matching TRBD2 (7 bases). The CDR3 extends over 15 amino acids. CDR1 is SGDLS and CDR2 is YYNGEE in the germline V gene. V was clipped by 0 bases and J by 5 bases, with 14 bases between them.

This chain uses TRBV4-3 with TRBJ2-7, with D unresolved. CDR1 is LGHNA, CDR2 YSLEER, per germline. V was shortened by 0 bases and J by 2 bases, with 17 bases between the two germline ends. The CDR3 covers 17 residues. The CDR3 spells CASSQDLLGFLPYEQYF. The CDR3 coding sequence is TGCGCCAGCAGCCAAGATCTTCTCGGCTTCTTACCCTACGAGCAGTACTTC.

The genes are TRBV4-1 and TRBJ2-5; 9 bases fit TRBD1. The germline V gene has CDR1 MGHRA and CDR2 YSYEKL. V lost 3 bases and J lost 2; bases outside the gene matches: 4. This CDR3 has 15 residues. CDR3: CASSQVQGAQETQYF. The CDR3 DNA reads as TGCGCCAGCAGCCAGGTACAGGGGGCTCAAGAGACCCAGTACTTC.

The V gene is TRBV19, the J gene TRBJ1-2; D uncertain. This CDR3 has 17 residues. Germline values: CDR1 LNHDA, CDR2 SQIVND (reference sequence). Trimming took off 3 bases at V and 6 bases at J, with 23 bases between the two ends. This chain's CDR3 is CASSIGFPGIYGDGYTF. The CDR3 DNA reads as TGTGCCAGTAGTATTGGGTTTCCGGGGATTTACGGAGATGGCTACACCTTC. Full variable domain (remainder filled in from reference TRBV19 and TRBJ1-2): DGGITQSPKYLFRKEGQNVTLSCEQNLNHDAMYWYRQDPGQGLRLIYYSQIVNDFQKGDIAEGYSVSREKKESFPLTVTSAQKNPTAFYLCASSIGFPGIYGDGYTFGSGTRLTVV.

The chain joins TRBV7-3 to TRBJ2-5, with 8 bases matching TRBD2. From germline, CDR1 is SGHTA and CDR2 FQGTGA. J lost 5 bases, V lost 3 bases, and 11 bases had no gene match. CDR3 length equals 16 residues. CDR3 in DNA: TGTGCCAGCAGCTTGTCAACGCTAGCGGGCCAGGAGACCCAGTACTTC. Residues: CASSLSTLAGQETQYF.

The chain carries TRBV27 and TRBJ1-2; TRBD1 aligns across 9 bases. CDR1 MNHEY and CDR2 SMNVEV come from the germline V gene (reference sequence). Losses at the gene ends were 2 bases for V and 4 bases for J; bases not matched to a gene: 8. The CDR3 contains 16 residues. The CDR3 sequence is CASSLRTGEGRYGYTF. Here the CDR3 DNA reads TGTGCCAGCAGTTTAAGGACAGGGGAAGGGCGCTATGGCTACACCTTC.

The chain combines TRBV7-3 with TRBJ1-2, with a tentative D call TRBD1 (5 bases). This CDR3 spans 14 amino acids. V was trimmed by 5 bases and J by 3 bases, leaving 13 bases between them. Germline assignment: CDR1 SGHTA and CDR2 FQGTGA. The CDR3 DNA follows: TGTGCCAGCAGCCCCGGGCAGGGTCACTATGGCTACACCTTC. It encodes CASSPGQGHYGYTF.

This rearrangement joins TRBV7-9 to TRBJ1-2, with a possible D match to TRBD1 (5 bases). The CDR3 length is 14 residues. The germline V and J ends were trimmed by 5 bases and 8 bases, with 18 bases remaining between them. Per the germline V gene, CDR1 is SEHNR and CDR2 is FQNEAQ (reference sequence). This CDR3 is CASSPPDSPGGYTF. In DNA, the CDR3 is TGTGCCAGCAGCCCGCCCGACAGTCCGGGGGGCTACACCTTC. Full variable domain (rest looked up from reference TRBV7-9 and TRBJ1-2): DTGVSQNPRHKITKRGQNVTFRCDPISEHNRLYWYRQTLGQGPEFLTYFQNEAQLEKSRLLSDRFSAERPKGSFSTLEIQRTEQGDSAMYLCASSPPDSPGGYTFGSGTRLTVV.

The CDR3 DNA sequence: TGTGCCAGCAGTTACTCGGAAGGCAATCAGCCCCAGCATTTT. Translation: CASSYSEGNQPQHF. The chain uses TRBV6-5 and TRBJ1-5; D is unresolved. Looked up from germline, CDR1 is MNHEY and CDR2 is SVGAGI. The V and J ends lost 0 bases and 2 bases respectively, with 5 bases between them. This CDR3 region has 14 residues.

In this sample, this clone turned up a few times. This chain uses TRBV6-5 with TRBJ2-3, with unresolved D. V lost 0 bases, J lost 4 bases, and 5 bases lay in between. The germline V gene has CDR1 MNHEY and CDR2 SVGAGI. The CDR3 runs to 13 residues. CDR3 coding DNA: TGTGCCAGCAGTTACTCGAATGCAGATACGCAGTATTTT. Protein sequence: CASSYSNADTQYF.

This clone showed up just a few times. This chain uses TRBV9 with TRBJ2-7; no clear D. Germline CDR1 reads SGDLS; CDR2 reads YYNGEE. V was shortened by 0 bases and J by 0 bases, with 7 bases between the two germline ends. This CDR3 comprises 14 residues. DNA for the CDR3: TGTGCCAGCAGCGTAGTCGGCGGCTCCTACGAGCAGTACTTC. Translation gives CASSVVGGSYEQYF.

The V and J genes are TRBV4-3 and TRBJ2-1; no firm D call. The V gene lost 0 bases and the J gene lost 0 bases, with 12 bases spanning the gap. There are 17 residues in the CDR3. Germline-derived CDR1 and CDR2 are LGHNA and YSLEER. CDR3 residues: CASSQDLARSSYNEQFF. CDR3 nucleotide sequence: TGCGCCAGCAGCCAAGATCTCGCGAGGAGCTCCTACAATGAGCAGTTCTTC.